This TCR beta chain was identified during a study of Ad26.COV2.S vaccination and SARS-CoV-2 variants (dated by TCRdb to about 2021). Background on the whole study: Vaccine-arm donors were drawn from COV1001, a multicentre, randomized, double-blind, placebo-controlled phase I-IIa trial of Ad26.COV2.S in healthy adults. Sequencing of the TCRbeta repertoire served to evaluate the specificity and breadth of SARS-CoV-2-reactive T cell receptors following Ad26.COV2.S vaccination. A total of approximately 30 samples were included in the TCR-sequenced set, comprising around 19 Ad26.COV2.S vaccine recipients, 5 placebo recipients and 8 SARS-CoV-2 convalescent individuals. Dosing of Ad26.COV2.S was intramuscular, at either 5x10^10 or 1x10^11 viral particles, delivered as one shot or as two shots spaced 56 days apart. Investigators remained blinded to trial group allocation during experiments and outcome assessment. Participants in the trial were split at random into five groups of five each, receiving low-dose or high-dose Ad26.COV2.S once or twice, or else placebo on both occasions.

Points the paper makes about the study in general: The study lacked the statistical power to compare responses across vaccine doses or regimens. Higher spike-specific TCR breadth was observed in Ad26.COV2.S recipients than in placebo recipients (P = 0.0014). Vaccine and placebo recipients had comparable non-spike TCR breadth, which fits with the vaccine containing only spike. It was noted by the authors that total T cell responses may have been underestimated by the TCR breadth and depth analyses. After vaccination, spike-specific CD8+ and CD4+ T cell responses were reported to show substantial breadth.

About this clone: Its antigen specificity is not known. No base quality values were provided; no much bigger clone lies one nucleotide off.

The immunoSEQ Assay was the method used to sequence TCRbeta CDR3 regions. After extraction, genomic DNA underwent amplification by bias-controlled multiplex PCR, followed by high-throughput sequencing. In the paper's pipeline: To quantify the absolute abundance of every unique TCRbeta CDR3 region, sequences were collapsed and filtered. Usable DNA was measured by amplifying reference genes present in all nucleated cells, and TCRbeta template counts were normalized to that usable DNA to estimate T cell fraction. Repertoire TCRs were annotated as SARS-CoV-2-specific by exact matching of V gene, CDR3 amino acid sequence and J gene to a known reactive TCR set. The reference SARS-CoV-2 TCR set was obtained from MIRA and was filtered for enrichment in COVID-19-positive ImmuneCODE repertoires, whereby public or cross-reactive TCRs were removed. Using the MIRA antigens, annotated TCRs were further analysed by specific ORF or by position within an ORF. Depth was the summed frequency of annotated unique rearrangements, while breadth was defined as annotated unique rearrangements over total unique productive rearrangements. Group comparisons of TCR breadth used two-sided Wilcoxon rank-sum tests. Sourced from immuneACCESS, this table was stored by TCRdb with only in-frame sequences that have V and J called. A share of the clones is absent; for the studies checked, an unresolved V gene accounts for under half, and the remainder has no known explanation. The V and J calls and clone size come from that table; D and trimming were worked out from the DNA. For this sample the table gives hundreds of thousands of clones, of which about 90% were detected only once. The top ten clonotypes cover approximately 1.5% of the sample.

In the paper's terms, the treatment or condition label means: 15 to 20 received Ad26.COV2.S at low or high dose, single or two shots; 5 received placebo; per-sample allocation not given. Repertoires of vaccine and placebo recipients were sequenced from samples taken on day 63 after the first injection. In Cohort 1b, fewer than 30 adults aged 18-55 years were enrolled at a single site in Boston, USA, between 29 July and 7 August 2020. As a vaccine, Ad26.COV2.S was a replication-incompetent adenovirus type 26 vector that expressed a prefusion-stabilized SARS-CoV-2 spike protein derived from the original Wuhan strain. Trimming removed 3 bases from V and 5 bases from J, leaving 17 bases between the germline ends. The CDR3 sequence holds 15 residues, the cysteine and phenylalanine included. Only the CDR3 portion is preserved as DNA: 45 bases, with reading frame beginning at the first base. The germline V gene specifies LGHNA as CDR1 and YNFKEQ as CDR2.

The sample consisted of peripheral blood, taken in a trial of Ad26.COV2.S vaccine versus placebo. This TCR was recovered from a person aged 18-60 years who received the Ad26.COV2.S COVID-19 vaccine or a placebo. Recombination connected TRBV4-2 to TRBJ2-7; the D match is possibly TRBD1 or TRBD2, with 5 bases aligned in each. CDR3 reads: CASSHLGSGTDEQYF. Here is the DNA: TGTGCCAGCAGCCATCTCGGGTCAGGGACCGACGAGCAGTACTTC.